A single sample is the source of the 25 T cell receptor beta chains below, sequenced in a study of immune evolution from preneoplasia to lung adenocarcinoma. The assay was immunoSEQ multiplex PCR, and TCRdb's table has in-frame clones only and misses some. This sample has some 6,100 clones, with roughly 80% found just once. The sequenced sample was FFPE invasive lung adenocarcinoma tissue. The receptor source for this set is a person between 60 and 69 years old with lung adenocarcinoma.

The chain has TRBV11-2 and TRBJ2-7; no definite D call. Deletions cut 2 bases from V and 3 bases from J, with 14 bases between. CDR1 and CDR2 (germline): SGHAT, FQNNGV. The CDR3 totals 15 residues. The CDR3 region has the DNA TGTGCCAGCAGCTTACAGCCCTCAGCCAACTACGAGCAGTACTTC. This codes for CASSLQPSANYEQYF.

V is TRBV6-1 and J is TRBJ2-7, with a tentative D call TRBD1 (6 bases). This CDR3 spans 15 amino acids. Germline-derived CDR1 and CDR2 are MNHNS and SASEGT. Trimming stripped 8 bases from V and 2 bases from J, with 19 bases between. DNA of the CDR3: TGTGCCAGCGCCAGGACAGATCTGTTGACCTACGAGCAGTACTTC. It encodes CASARTDLLTYEQYF.

This sequence joins TRBV4-1 and TRBJ2-7; no clear D gene. Germline V gene lookup returns CDR1 MGHRA and CDR2 YSYEKL. Trimming stripped 5 bases from V and 5 bases from J, with 7 bases between. The CDR3 length is 11 residues. CDR3 DNA: TGCGCCAGCAGCGCTAATCACGAGCAGTACTTC. This encodes CASSANHEQYF.

This rearrangement joins TRBV2 to TRBJ2-7; tentative D call: TRBD2 (6 bases). The ends were cut back, 8 bases at V and 2 bases at J, with 16 bases in the middle. Germline CDR1 is SNHLY and CDR2 is FYNNEI. The CDR3 runs 14 residues. CDR3 loop: CASAGNSGTYEQYF. DNA of the CDR3: TGTGCCAGCGCAGGTAATAGCGGTACCTACGAGCAGTACTTC.

This chain joins TRBV18 and TRBJ2-7; unclear D gene. Looked up from germline, CDR1 is KGHSH and CDR2 is LQKENI. Deletions cut 4 bases from V and 7 bases from J, with 14 bases between. The CDR3 covers 13 residues. CDR3 DNA: TGTGCCAGCTCACAAGAGCCCAGCCTGGAGCAGTACTTC. Encoded protein: CASSQEPSLEQYF.

CDR3 bases: TGTGCCAGCTCACCCCAAGAGACCCAGTACTTC. This encodes CASSPQETQYF. The chain joins TRBV18 to TRBJ2-5; D gene ambiguous. CDR1 and CDR2 from the germline V gene are KGHSH and LQKENI. The CDR3 has 11 residues. Trimming removed 3 bases at V and 1 base at J, with 0 bases between. The variable domain in full, with the rest retrieved from reference TRBV18 and TRBJ2-5, is NAGVMQNPRHLVRRRGQEARLRCSPMKGHSHVYWYRQLPEEGLKFMVYLQKENIIDESGMPKERFSAEFPKEGPSILRIQQVVRGDSAAYFCASSPQETQYFGPGTRLLVL.

The V and J genes are TRBV6-5 and TRBJ1-1; 9 bases fit TRBD1. The V segment lost 0 bases and the J segment 7 bases; nucleotides outside the gene matches: 3. CDR3 length equals 14 residues. Germline CDR1 MNHEY, CDR2 SVGAGI. The CDR3 nucleotides are TGTGCCAGCAGTTACTCGGCGGACAGGGGTGAAGCTTTCTTT. Its protein is CASSYSADRGEAFF.

The chain recombines TRBV5-6 with TRBJ1-3, with D unclear. Germline V lookup: CDR1 SGHDT, CDR2 YYEEEE. V was shortened by 0 bases and J by 0 bases, with 4 bases between the two germline ends. The CDR3 spans 14 residues. In DNA, the CDR3 is TGTGCCAGCAGCTTGGAGAGCTCTGGAAACACCATATATTTT. Encoded protein: CASSLESSGNTIYF.

V and J are TRBV13 and TRBJ2-5; 12 bases are shared with TRBD2. CDR1 and CDR2 from the germline V gene are PRHDT and FYEKMQ (reference sequence). This CDR3 contains 16 residues. Trimming cost V 5 bases and J 1 base; bases outside gene matches: 5. CDR3: CASSKRLAGVQETQYF. The CDR3 DNA reads as TGTGCCAGCAGCAAACGACTAGCGGGGGTCCAAGAGACCCAGTACTTC.

This clone was seen a few times. CDR3 region: CASSLNRGPEQYF. CDR3 DNA: TGTGCCAGCAGCTTAAATAGAGGGCCCGAGCAGTACTTC. V is TRBV11-1 and J is TRBJ2-7, with a tentative D call TRBD2 (5 bases). Germline V gene data show CDR1 as SGHAT and CDR2 as FQDESV (reference sequence). Trimming cost V 2 bases and J 6 bases, with 11 bases left between them. CDR3 length equals 13 residues. Together with reference TRBV11-1 and TRBJ2-7, the CDR3 gives the full variable domain: EAEVAQSPRYKITEKSQAVAFWCDPISGHATLYWYRQILGQGPELLVQFQDESVVDDSQLPKDRFSAERLKGVDSTLKIQPAELGDSAMYLCASSLNRGPEQYFGPGTRLTVT.

The chain joins TRBV30 to TRBJ1-2; D remains ambiguous. The CDR3 runs to 13 residues. The germline gives CDR1 GTSNPN, CDR2 SVGIG (reference sequence). V dropped 4 bases and J dropped 0 bases, with 9 bases sitting between them. CDR3 residues: CAWMVASNYGYTF. The CDR3 bases are TGTGCCTGGATGGTGGCCTCTAACTATGGCTACACCTTC.

The chain has TRBV2 and TRBJ1-3; the match to TRBD1 covers 7 bases. The CDR3 is 12 residues long. V was clipped by 6 bases and J by 11 bases; unmatched bases: 7. CDR1 and CDR2 (germline): SNHLY, FYNNEI. CDR3 sequence (DNA): TGTGCCAGCAGCGAACAAACAGGGGCCATATATTTT. Protein product: CASSEQTGAIYF.

The chain is built from TRBV28 and TRBJ2-7; D is uncertain. The germline V gene encodes CDR1 MDHEN and CDR2 SYDVKM. Trimming removed 3 bases at V and 1 base at J, with 7 bases between. The CDR3 sequence is 13 residues long. The CDR3 coding sequence is TGTGCCAGCAGTTTTCAGCCATCCTACGAGCAGTACTTC. Encoded protein: CASSFQPSYEQYF.

The chain couples TRBV7-2 to TRBJ2-3; D might be TRBD2 (5 bases). The length of the CDR3 is 15 residues. Trimming shortened V by 1 base and J by 6 bases, and 14 bases separated the two germline ends. Germline CDR1 is SGHTA and CDR2 is FQGNSA. The CDR3 loop reads CASSLGRGLGDTQYF. CDR3 in DNA: TGTGCCAGCAGCTTAGGTCGCGGGCTGGGGGATACGCAGTATTTT.

The chain couples TRBV7-9 to TRBJ2-2, with 10 bases aligning to TRBD1. CDR3 length: 15 residues. Germline V gives CDR1 SEHNR, CDR2 FQNEAQ (reference sequence). Unmatched junction bases numbered 8, after V lost 8 bases and J lost 5 bases. The CDR3 loop reads CASRPGQGGTGELFF. CDR3 sequence (DNA): TGTGCCAGCCGCCCCGGACAGGGGGGAACCGGGGAGCTGTTTTTT.

This chain links TRBV6-1 with TRBJ1-4; D is unresolved. This CDR3 has 13 residues. Germline V lookup: CDR1 MNHNS, CDR2 SASEGT. The ends were cut back, 10 bases at V and 5 bases at J, with 14 bases in the middle. The DNA for the CDR3 is TGTGCCACCCGGTCTGGCGAAAATGAAAAACTGTTTTTT. It codes for CATRSGENEKLFF.

This clone is categorized as medium-sized. CDR3 sequence (DNA): TGTGCCAGCAGTCCAGACAGCGGGAGGGAACTAGAGACCCAGTACTTC. The encoded protein is CASSPDSGRELETQYF. The V call is TRBV7-9, the J call TRBJ2-5, with 10 bases fitting TRBD2. The CDR3 covers 16 residues. V lost 6 bases to trimming and J lost 4 bases; unmatched junction nucleotides: 11. Per germline, CDR1 SEHNR and CDR2 FQNEAQ (reference sequence).

The gene calls are TRBV19 and TRBJ2-7; D possibly corresponds to TRBD1 (6 bases). Germline V gene lookup returns CDR1 LNHDA and CDR2 SQIVND (reference sequence). V lost 5 bases and J lost 0, with 17 bases in between. This CDR3 is built from 16 residues. For the CDR3, the DNA is TGTGCCAGTAGTCTCTCAGGGGCCAGAGCCTCCTACGAGCAGTACTTC. It codes for CASSLSGARASYEQYF.

The chain carries TRBV12-5 and TRBJ2-1; no reliable D call. Looked up from germline, CDR1 is LGHNT and CDR2 is FRNRAP. CDR3 length: 12 residues. V was cut by 5 bases and J by 4 bases, with 6 bases left in between. This chain's CDR3 is CASGPLYNEQFF. The CDR3 DNA reads as TGTGCTAGTGGTCCCTTGTACAATGAGCAGTTCTTC.

The gene calls are TRBV5-4 and TRBJ2-7; a possible D gene is TRBD1 (6 bases). With 4 bases removed from V and 1 base from J, the gap between germline ends came to 15 bases. The CDR3 spans 15 residues. CDR1 SGHNT and CDR2 YYREEE come from the germline V gene (reference sequence). The CDR3 loop is CASSPTSTGSYEQYF. DNA for the CDR3: TGTGCCAGCAGCCCAACCTCCACAGGGTCCTACGAGCAGTACTTC.

The chain carries TRBV7-2 and TRBJ2-2; D gene unclear. This CDR3 is built from 14 residues. CDR1 is SGHTA, CDR2 FQGNSA, per germline. The V end was cut by 5 bases, the J end by 5 bases, with 12 bases between. The CDR3 loop is CASSPRYVTGELFF. As DNA, the CDR3 is TGTGCCAGCAGCCCCCGATATGTAACCGGGGAGCTGTTTTTT.

CDR3 coding DNA: TGTGCCAGTACAGGGGCTCTCTCTGGGGCCAACGTCCTGACTTTC. Translating it yields CASTGALSGANVLTF. This sequence joins TRBV2 and TRBJ2-6; 7 nucleotides align to TRBD1. CDR1 is SNHLY, CDR2 FYNNEI, per germline. The trim removed 9 bases at V and 0 bases at J, leaving 5 bases unmatched. This CDR3 is built from 15 residues.

The chain couples TRBV2 to TRBJ2-7; D might be TRBD1 (5 bases). Germline V gene sequence: CDR1 SNHLY, CDR2 FYNNEI. The CDR3 is made up of 11 amino acids. V lost 6 bases and J 6 bases, leaving 9 bases between the germline ends. CDR3: CASSRVGEQYF. The CDR3, as DNA: TGTGCCAGCAGCAGGGTGGGCGAGCAGTACTTC.

V usage is TRBV2 and J usage is TRBJ2-7, with 10 bases matching TRBD1. The CDR3 has 13 residues. Germline V gene sequence: CDR1 SNHLY, CDR2 FYNNEI. The V and J ends lost 7 bases and 4 bases, in that order; junction bases with no gene match: 4. CDR3 loop: CASKDRGFYEQYF. CDR3 coding DNA: TGTGCCAGCAAGGACAGGGGGTTTTACGAGCAGTACTTC.

This clone was counted between two and nine times. J is TRBJ2-1 and V is TRBV10-2; tentative D call: TRBD1 (6 bases). CDR1 is WSHSY and CDR2 is SAAADI in the germline V gene. V was trimmed by 1 base and J by 10 bases, leaving 14 bases between them. The CDR3 extends over 14 amino acids. CDR3 DNA sequence: TGCGCCAGCAGTGAGTACGGGCCTACAGGGGAGCAGTTCTTC. Its protein is CASSEYGPTGEQFF.